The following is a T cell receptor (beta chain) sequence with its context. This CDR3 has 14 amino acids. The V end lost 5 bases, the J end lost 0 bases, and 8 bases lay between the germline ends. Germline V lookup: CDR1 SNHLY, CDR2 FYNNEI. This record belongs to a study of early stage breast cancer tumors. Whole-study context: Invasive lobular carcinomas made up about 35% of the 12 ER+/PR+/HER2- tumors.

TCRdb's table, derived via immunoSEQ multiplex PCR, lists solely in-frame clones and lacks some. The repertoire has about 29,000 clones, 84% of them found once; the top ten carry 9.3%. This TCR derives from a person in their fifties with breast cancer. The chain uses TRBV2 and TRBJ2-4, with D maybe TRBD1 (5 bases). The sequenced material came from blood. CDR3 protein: CASSQTVAKNIQYF. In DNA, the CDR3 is TGTGCCAGCAGTCAGACAGTAGCCAAAAACATTCAGTACTTC.